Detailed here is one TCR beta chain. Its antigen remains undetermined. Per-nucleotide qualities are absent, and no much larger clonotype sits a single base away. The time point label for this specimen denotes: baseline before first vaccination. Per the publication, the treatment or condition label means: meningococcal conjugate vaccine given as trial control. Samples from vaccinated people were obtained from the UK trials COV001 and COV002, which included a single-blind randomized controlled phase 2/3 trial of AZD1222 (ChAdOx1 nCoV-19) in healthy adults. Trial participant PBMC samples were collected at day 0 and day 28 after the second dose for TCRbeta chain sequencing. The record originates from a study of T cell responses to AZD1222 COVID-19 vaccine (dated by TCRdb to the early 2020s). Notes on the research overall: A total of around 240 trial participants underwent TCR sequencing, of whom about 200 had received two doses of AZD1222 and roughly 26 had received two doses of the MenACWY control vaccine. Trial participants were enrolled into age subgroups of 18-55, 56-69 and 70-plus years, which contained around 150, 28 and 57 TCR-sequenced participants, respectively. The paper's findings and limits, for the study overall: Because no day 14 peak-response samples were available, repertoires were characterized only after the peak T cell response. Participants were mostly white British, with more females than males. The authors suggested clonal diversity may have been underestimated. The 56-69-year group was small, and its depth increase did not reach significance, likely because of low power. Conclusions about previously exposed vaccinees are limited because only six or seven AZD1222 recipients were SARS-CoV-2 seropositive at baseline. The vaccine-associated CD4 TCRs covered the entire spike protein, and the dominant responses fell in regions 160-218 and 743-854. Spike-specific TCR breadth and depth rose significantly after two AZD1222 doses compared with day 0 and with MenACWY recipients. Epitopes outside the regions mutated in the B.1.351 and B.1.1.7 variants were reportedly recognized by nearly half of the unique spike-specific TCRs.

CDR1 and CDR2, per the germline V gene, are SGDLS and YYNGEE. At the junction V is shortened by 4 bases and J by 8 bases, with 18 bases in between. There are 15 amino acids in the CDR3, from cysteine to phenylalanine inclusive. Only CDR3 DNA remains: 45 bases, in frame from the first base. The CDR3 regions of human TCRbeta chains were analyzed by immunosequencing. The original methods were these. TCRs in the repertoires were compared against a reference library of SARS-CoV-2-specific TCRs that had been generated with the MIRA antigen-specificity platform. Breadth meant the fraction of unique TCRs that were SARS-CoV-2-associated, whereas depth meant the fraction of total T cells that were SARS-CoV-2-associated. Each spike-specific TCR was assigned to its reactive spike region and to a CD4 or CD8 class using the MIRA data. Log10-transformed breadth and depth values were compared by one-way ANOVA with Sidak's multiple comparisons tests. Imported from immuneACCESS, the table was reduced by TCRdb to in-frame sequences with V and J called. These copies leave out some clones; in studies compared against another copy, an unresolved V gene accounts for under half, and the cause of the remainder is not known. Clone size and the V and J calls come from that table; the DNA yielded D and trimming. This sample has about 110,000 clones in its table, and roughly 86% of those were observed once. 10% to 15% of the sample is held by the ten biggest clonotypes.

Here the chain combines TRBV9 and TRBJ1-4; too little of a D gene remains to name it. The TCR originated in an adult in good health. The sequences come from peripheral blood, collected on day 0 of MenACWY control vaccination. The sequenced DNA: TGTGCCAGCAGCCCCCGGGTGGGAGATAGGGAAAAACTGTTTTTT. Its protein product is CASSPRVGDREKLFF.